The 6 T cell receptor beta chains reported below all come from one sample, sequenced in a study of T-cell reconstitution after alpha-beta-depleted transplantation in children. Library preparation (for TCRbeta) was performed with unique molecular identifiers. TCRdb independently ran MiXCR on the PCR reads; one entry per CDR3 protein. The sample has over 100,000 distinct CDR3 sequences; 7% to 8% are singletons. The sequenced sample was PBMCs, obtained before TCRalphabeta/CD19-depleted stem cell transplant. These receptors all come from a boy aged 2 to 10 with acute lymphoblastic leukemia, due to receive a stem cell transplant.

This clonotype was detected a few times. The germline gene is not matched at one end of the junction; a read error may be the cause. The chain links TRBV5-4 to TRBJ2-1; 9 positions match TRBD2. This CDR3 has 11 residues. Germline V gene lookup returns CDR1 SGHNT and CDR2 YYREEE (reference sequence). CDR3 residues: CASSFSGGRVF. In nucleotides, the CDR3 is TGTGCCAGCAGCTTCAGCGGGGGGCGGGTCTTC.

Many counts were recorded for this clonotype. This rearrangement joins TRBV3-1 to TRBJ1-1; D call uncertain. Per the germline V gene, CDR1 is LGHDT and CDR2 is YNNKEL (reference sequence). The CDR3 consists of 14 residues. Trimming removed 5 bases at V and 4 bases at J, with 14 bases between. The CDR3 loop is CASSYFQVGTEAFF. Written as DNA, the CDR3 is TGTGCCAGCAGCTATTTCCAGGTGGGCACTGAAGCTTTCTTT.

This clonotype was recorded a few times. This chain links TRBV15 with TRBJ2-1; maybe TRBD2 (7 bases). V was pared by 1 base and J by 0 bases, with 13 bases between. Germline-derived CDR1 and CDR2 are LNHNV and YYDKDF (reference sequence). CDR3 length: 17 residues. In DNA form, the CDR3 reads TGTGCCACCAGCAGAGGTGCGGGGGCAGGCTCCTACAATGAGCAGTTCTTC. It is translated as CATSRGAGAGSYNEQFF.

This clonotype appeared many times. This chain's CDR3 is CASSLDGTGDSPLHF. CDR3 nucleotides: TGTGCCAGCAGCTTAGATGGGACAGGGGATTCACCCCTCCACTTT. The chain combines TRBV7-9 with TRBJ1-6, with TRBD1 matching 10 bases. This CDR3 region has 15 residues. With V trimmed by 1 base and J by 8 bases, 2 bases remained unmatched. The germline gives CDR1 SEHNR, CDR2 FQNEAQ (reference sequence).

This clonotype was observed many times. V and J are TRBV20-1 and TRBJ2-7; 12 bases are shared with TRBD2. V was clipped by 6 bases and J by 2 bases; unmatched bases: 8. Germline CDR1 and CDR2: DFQATT and SNEGSKA (reference sequence). This CDR3 has 15 residues. The CDR3 protein is CSATHPSGGAYEQYF. The CDR3 coding sequence is TGCAGTGCGACCCACCCTAGCGGGGGGGCCTACGAGCAGTACTTC.

This clonotype was observed at least ten times. The rearrangement joins TRBV4-1 to TRBJ2-7, with D tentatively TRBD1 or TRBD2 (5 bases each). The CDR3 has 16 residues. In germline, CDR1 is MGHRA, CDR2 YSYEKL. The ends were cut back, 0 bases at V and 0 bases at J, with 12 bases in the middle. Here the CDR3 DNA reads TGCGCCAGCAGCCAAGAAGGCCCAGGGAGCTCCTACGAGCAGTACTTC. Protein product: CASSQEGPGSSYEQYF.